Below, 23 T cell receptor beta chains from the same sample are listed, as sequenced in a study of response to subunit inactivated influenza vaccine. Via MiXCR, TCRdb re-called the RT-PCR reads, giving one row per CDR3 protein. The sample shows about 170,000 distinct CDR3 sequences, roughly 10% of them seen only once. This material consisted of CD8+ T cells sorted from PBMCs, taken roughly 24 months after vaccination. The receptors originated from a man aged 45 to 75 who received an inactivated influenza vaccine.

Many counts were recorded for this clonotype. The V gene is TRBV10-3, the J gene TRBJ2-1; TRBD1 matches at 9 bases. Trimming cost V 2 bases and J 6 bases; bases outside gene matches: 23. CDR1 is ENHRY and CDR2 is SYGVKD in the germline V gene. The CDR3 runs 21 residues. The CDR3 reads CAISENRWDRVPLVKVNEQFF. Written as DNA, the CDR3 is TGTGCCATCAGTGAGAACCGTTGGGACAGGGTTCCTCTAGTTAAAGTCAATGAGCAGTTCTTC.

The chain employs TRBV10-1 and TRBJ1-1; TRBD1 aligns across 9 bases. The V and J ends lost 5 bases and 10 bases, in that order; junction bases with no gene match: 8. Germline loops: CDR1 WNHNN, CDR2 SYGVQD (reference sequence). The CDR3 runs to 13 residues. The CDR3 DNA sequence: TGCGCCAGCAGTCCCGGGACAGGGATGCGAGCTTTCTTT. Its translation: CASSPGTGMRAFF.

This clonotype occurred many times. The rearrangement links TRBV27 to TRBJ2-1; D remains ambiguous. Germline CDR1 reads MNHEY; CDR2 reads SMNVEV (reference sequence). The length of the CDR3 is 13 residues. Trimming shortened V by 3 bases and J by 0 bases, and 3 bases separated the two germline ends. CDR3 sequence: CASSFSSYNEQFF. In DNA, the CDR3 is TGTGCCAGCAGTTTTTCCTCCTACAATGAGCAGTTCTTC.

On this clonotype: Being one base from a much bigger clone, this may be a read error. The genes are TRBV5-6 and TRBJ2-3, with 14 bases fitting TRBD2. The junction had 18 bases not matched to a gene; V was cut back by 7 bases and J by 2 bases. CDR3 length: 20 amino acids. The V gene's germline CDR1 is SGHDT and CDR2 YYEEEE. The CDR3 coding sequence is TGTGCCAGCGGCTCGGACAGCCCTGGGACTAGCGGGAGCCCCACAGATACGCAGTATTTT. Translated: CASGSDSPGTSGSPTDTQYF.

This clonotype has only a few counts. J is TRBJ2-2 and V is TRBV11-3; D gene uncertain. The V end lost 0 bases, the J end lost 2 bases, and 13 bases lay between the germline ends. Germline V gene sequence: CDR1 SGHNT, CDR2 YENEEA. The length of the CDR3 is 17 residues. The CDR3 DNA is TGTGCCAGCAGCTTAGATCCATTAGGCATCAACACCGGGGAGCTGTTTTTT. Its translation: CASSLDPLGINTGELFF.

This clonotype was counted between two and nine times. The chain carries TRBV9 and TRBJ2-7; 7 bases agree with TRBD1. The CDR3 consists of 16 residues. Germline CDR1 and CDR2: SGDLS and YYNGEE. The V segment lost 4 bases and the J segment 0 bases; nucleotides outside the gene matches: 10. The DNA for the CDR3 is TGTGCCAGCAGCCCCTGGACAGGCGACAGCTCCTACGAGCAGTACTTC. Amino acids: CASSPWTGDSSYEQYF.

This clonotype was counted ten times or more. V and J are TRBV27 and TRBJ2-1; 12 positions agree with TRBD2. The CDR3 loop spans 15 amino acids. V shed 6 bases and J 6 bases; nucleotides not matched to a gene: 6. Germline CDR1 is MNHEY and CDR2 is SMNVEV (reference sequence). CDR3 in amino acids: CASSLGTSGRNEQFF. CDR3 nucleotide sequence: TGTGCCAGCAGCTTAGGGACTAGCGGGCGCAATGAGCAGTTCTTC.

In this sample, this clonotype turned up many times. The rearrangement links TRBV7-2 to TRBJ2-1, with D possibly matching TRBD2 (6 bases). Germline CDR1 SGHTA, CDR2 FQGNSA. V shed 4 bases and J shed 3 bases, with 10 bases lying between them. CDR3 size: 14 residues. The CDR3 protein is CASSWGLGYNEQFF. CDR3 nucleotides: TGTGCCAGCAGCTGGGGACTGGGCTACAATGAGCAGTTCTTC.

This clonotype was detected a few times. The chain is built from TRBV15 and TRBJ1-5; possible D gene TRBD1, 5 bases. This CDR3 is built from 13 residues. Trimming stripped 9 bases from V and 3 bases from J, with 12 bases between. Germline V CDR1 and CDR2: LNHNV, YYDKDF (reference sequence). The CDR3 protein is CATSQGYNQPQHF. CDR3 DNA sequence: TGTGCCACAAGTCAGGGTTACAATCAGCCCCAGCATTTT.

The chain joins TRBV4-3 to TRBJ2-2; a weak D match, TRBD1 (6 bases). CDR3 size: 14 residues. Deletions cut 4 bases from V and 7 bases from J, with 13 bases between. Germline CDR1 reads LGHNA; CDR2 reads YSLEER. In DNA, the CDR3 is TGCGCCAGCAGCCCAGGGGCTTGGGGCGGGGAGCTGTTTTTT. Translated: CASSPGAWGGELFF.

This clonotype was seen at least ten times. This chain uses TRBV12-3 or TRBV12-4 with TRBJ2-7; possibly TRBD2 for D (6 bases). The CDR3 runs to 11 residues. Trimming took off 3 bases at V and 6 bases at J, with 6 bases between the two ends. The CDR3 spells CASSFGGEQYF. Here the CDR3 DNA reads TGTGCCAGCAGTTTCGGGGGCGAGCAGTACTTC.

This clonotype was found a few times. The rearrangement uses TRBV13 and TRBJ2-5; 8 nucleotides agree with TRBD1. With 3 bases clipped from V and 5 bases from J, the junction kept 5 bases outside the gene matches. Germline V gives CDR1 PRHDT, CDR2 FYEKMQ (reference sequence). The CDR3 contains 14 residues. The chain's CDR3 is CASSFRDRTETQYF. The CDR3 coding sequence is TGTGCCAGCAGCTTCCGGGACAGGACCGAGACCCAGTACTTC.

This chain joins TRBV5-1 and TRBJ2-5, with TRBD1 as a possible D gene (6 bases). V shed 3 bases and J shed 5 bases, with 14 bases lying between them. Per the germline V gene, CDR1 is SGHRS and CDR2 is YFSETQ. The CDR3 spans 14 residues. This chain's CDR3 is CASSYYTGGETQYF. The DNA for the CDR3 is TGCGCCAGCAGCTACTACACTGGGGGCGAGACCCAGTACTTC.

Here the CDR3 DNA reads TGTGCCAGCAGCTCCGGACTAGGGTGGGAGCAGTACTTC. Amino acid sequence: CASSSGLGWEQYF. The chain combines TRBV11-2 with TRBJ2-7; 7 nucleotides match TRBD2. The CDR3 has 13 amino acids. CDR1 is SGHAT and CDR2 is FQNNGV in the germline V gene. J was trimmed by 7 bases and V by 4 bases; bases with no gene match: 7.

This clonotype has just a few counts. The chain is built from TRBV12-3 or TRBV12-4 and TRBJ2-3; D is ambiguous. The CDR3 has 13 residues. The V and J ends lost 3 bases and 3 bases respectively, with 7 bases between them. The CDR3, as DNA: TGTGCCAGCAGTTTGTTCCGAACAGATACGCAGTATTTT. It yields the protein CASSLFRTDTQYF.

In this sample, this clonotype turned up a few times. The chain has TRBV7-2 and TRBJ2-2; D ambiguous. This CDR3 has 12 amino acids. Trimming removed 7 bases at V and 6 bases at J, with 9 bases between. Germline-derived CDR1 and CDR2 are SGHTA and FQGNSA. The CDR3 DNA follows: TGTGCCAGCACCCTCGGCTCCGGGGAGCTGTTTTTT. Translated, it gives CASTLGSGELFF.

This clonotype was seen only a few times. CDR3 nucleotide sequence: TGTGCCAGCAGCGTAGCAGGGACAGGCTACTACGAGCAGTACTTC. This encodes CASSVAGTGYYEQYF. The chain employs TRBV9 and TRBJ2-7; 8 nucleotides align to TRBD1. V dropped 0 bases and J dropped 3; count of bases not matched to a gene: 5. The germline gives CDR1 SGDLS, CDR2 YYNGEE. CDR3 length equals 15 residues.

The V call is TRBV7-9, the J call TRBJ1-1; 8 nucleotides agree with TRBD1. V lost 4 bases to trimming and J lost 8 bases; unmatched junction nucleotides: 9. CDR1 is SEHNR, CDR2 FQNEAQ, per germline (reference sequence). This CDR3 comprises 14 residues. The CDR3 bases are TGTGCCAGCAGCTCTACCAAGACAGGGGCGGAAGCTTTCTTT. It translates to CASSSTKTGAEAFF.

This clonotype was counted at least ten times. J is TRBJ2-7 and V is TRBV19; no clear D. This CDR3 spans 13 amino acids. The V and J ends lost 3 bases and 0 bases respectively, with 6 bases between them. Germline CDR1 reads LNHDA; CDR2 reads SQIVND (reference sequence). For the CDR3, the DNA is TGTGCCAGTAGTATCGCGGCCTCCTACGAGCAGTACTTC. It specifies CASSIAASYEQYF. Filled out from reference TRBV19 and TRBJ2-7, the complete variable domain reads DGGITQSPKYLFRKEGQNVTLSCEQNLNHDAMYWYRQDPGQGLRLIYYSQIVNDFQKGDIAEGYSVSREKKESFPLTVTSAQKNPTAFYLCASSIAASYEQYFGPGTRLTVT.

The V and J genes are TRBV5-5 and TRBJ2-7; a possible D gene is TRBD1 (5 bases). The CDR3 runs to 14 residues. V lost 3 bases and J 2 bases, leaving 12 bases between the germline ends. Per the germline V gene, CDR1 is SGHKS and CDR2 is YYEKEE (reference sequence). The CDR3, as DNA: TGTGCCAGCAGCTCCCCAGGGTCTACCTACGAGCAGTACTTC. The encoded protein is CASSSPGSTYEQYF.

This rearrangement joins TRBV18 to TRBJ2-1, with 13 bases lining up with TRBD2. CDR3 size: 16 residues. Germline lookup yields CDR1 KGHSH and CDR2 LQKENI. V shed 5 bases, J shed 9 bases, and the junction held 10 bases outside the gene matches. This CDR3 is CASSRTSGRINTEQFF. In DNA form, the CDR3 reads TGTGCCAGCTCAAGGACTAGCGGGAGAATTAATACTGAGCAGTTCTTC.

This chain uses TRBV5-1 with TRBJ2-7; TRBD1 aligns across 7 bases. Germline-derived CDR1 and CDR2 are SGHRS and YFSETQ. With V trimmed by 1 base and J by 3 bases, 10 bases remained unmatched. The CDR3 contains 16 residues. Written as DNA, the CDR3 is TGCGCCAGCAGCTTGTCCCCGACAGGGACAATCTACGAGCAGTACTTC. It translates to CASSLSPTGTIYEQYF.

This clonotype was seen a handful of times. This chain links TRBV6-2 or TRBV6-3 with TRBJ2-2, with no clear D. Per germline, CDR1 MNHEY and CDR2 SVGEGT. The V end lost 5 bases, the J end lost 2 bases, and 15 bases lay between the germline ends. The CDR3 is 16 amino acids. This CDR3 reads CASSEFQESNTGELFF. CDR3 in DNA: TGTGCCAGCAGTGAATTCCAAGAAAGTAACACCGGGGAGCTGTTTTTT.